The 31 T cell receptor beta chains in this list originate from one sample, sequenced in a study. TCRdb re-called the 5' RACE reads with MiXCR, one entry per CDR3 protein. The sample holds several thousand distinct CDR3 sequences; 30% to 40% are singletons and the top ten take under 7.5%. What was sequenced was tumor-infiltrating memory CD4+ T cells sorted from the breast tumor. The subset was: memory CD4+ T cells, CD4+CD45RO+CD25-. The receptor source for this set is a female donor with breast cancer.

The V call is TRBV5-6, the J call TRBJ2-1, with 10 bases identical to TRBD2. The germline CDR1 and CDR2 sequences are SGHDT and YYEEEE. Trimming took 4 bases from V and 14 from J; bases not matched to a gene: 9. This CDR3 has 13 residues. The CDR3 sequence: CASSPASGRRKFF. Here the CDR3 DNA reads TGTGCCAGCAGCCCGGCTAGCGGGAGAAGGAAGTTCTTC.

This chain connects TRBV7-9 to TRBJ2-1; 8 nucleotides agree with TRBD2. The CDR3 is 17 amino acids. CDR1 and CDR2 (germline): SEHNR, FQNEAQ (reference sequence). V shed 4 bases, J shed 7 bases, and the junction held 15 bases outside the gene matches. The CDR3 DNA reads TGTGCCAGCAGCTCCCCGGGCCTCAGCGGGAGTGTGAATGAGCAGTTCTTC. Its translation is CASSSPGLSGSVNEQFF.

Regarding this clonotype: A read error may be the cause here, since a much bigger clone is one base away. Because it lacks the conserved phenylalanine or tryptophan at the end, this CDR3 is likely a read error. This sequence joins TRBV6-5 and TRBJ2-1; 14 bases match TRBD2. Germline loops: CDR1 MNHEY, CDR2 SVGAGI. Unmatched junction bases numbered 3, after V lost 0 bases and J lost 8 bases. CDR3 length: 16 residues. This CDR3 is CASSYSLGLAGDEQFL. CDR3 DNA sequence: TGTGCCAGCAGTTACTCCCTGGGACTAGCGGGAGATGAGCAGTTCCTC.

This clonotype was recorded many times. The rearrangement links TRBV18 to TRBJ2-6; 9 nucleotides line up with TRBD1. V lost 5 bases, J lost 0 bases, and 5 bases stayed unmatched. CDR1 and CDR2 from the germline V gene are KGHSH and LQKENI. This CDR3 has 17 amino acids. This CDR3 reads CASSKTGGGSGANVLTF. In DNA, the CDR3 is TGTGCCAGCTCAAAGACAGGGGGTGGCTCTGGGGCCAACGTCCTGACTTTC.

The chain employs TRBV20-1 and TRBJ1-1, with a tentative D call TRBD1 (6 bases). This CDR3 contains 13 residues. Trimming pared 2 bases from V and 11 bases from J, leaving 18 bases between. Germline V gene sequence: CDR1 DFQATT, CDR2 SNEGSKA (reference sequence). CDR3 residues: CSARWGEGQRAFF. In nucleotides, the CDR3 is TGCAGTGCTAGATGGGGGGAAGGACAGAGGGCTTTCTTT.

Note on this clonotype: An end of the junction differs from the germline gene, which may be a read error. The V gene is TRBV7-8, the J gene TRBJ1-1; the match to TRBD1 covers 8 bases. Germline V CDR1 and CDR2: SGHVS, FQNEAQ. The CDR3 runs 13 residues. This chain's CDR3 is CASSFRGQVEAFF. The CDR3 coding sequence is TGCGCCAGCAGCTTCAGGGGGCAGGTTGAAGCTTTCTTT.

This clonotype counts as medium-sized. This chain joins TRBV27 and TRBJ2-5, with 7 bases fitting TRBD2. V lost 8 bases and J lost 7; bases outside the gene matches: 22. The germline gives CDR1 MNHEY, CDR2 SMNVEV (reference sequence). This CDR3 has 17 residues. DNA for the CDR3: TGTGCCAGCCGATCTTTCACGAGGGAGGGAGCTTCGGGGACCCAGTACTTC. This encodes CASRSFTREGASGTQYF.

This clonotype is deemed medium-sized. The chain recombines TRBV5-1 with TRBJ2-3, with TRBD2 matching 7 bases. The CDR3 totals 17 residues. V lost 0 bases to trimming and J lost 2 bases; unmatched junction nucleotides: 9. From germline, CDR1 is SGHRS and CDR2 YFSETQ. CDR3 nucleotide sequence: TGCGCCAGCAGCTTGGGATTGACTAGCTCGAACACAGATACGCAGTATTTT. Amino acid sequence: CASSLGLTSSNTDTQYF.

This clonotype is a singleton in its sample. The gene calls are TRBV6-2 or TRBV6-3 and TRBJ2-1; maybe TRBD1 (6 bases). The germline V and J ends were trimmed by 5 bases and 6 bases, with 14 bases remaining between them. Germline V CDR1 and CDR2: MNHEY, SVGEGT. The CDR3 loop spans 14 amino acids. Here the CDR3 DNA reads TGTGCCAGCAGTAGGGGGACCAGCCCCAATGAGCAGTTCTTC. Protein: CASSRGTSPNEQFF.

Only a few counts were recorded for this clonotype. This chain connects TRBV5-1 to TRBJ1-4; D uncertain. CDR3 length: 14 residues. Trimming cost V 1 base and J 5 bases, with 9 bases left between them. CDR1 SGHRS and CDR2 YFSETQ come from the germline V gene. CDR3 region: CASSLMADNEKLFF. The CDR3 DNA sequence: TGCGCCAGCAGCTTGATGGCAGACAATGAAAAACTGTTTTTT. Full variable domain (remainder filled in from reference TRBV5-1 and TRBJ1-4): KAGVTQTPRYLIKTRGQQVTLSCSPISGHRSVSWYQQTPGQGLQFLFEYFSETQRNKGNFPGRFSGRQFSNSRSEMNVSTLELGDSALYLCASSLMADNEKLFFGSGTQLSVL.

About this clonotype: Sequence at one end of the junction differs from germline and may be a read error. This rearrangement joins TRBV6-4 to TRBJ1-3, with D uncertain. The germline V gene has CDR1 MRHNA and CDR2 SNTAGT. The CDR3 runs 17 residues. The CDR3 spells CASSDEEDTPAGNTIYF. The DNA for the CDR3 is TGCGCCAGCAGTGACGAGGAAGATACGCCCGCTGGAAACACCATATATTTT.

This clonotype has just a few counts. One base away lies a much larger clone, so this may be a sequencing read error. This chain uses TRBV6-1 with TRBJ2-5; 12 bases fit TRBD2. Germline lookup yields CDR1 MNHNS and CDR2 SASEGT. The CDR3 extends over 16 amino acids. The CDR3 loop reads CASSTRLAGDSEAQYF. The CDR3 coding sequence is TGTGCCAGCAGTACTCGACTAGCGGGAGATTCAGAGGCCCAGTACTTC.

This clonotype was detected only once. The chain carries TRBV21-1 and TRBJ2-2; the table's D call of TRBD1 was not tested on the DNA. TRBV21-1 is assigned pseudogene status. The length of the CDR3 is 19 residues. CDR3 bases: TGTGCCAGCAGCAAAGGGGGCCAGGATCGCGGTACGAACACCGGGGAGCTGTTTTTT. Encoded protein: CASSKGGQDRGTNTGELFF.

The chain has TRBV5-1 and TRBJ2-2, with 7 bases fitting TRBD1. V lost 5 bases to trimming and J lost 3 bases; unmatched junction nucleotides: 7. This CDR3 spans 15 amino acids. Germline V gene lookup returns CDR1 SGHRS and CDR2 YFSETQ. In nucleotides, the CDR3 is TGCGCCAGCAGGTTCCTCGGGACAGACACCGGGGAGCTGTTTTTT. As protein: CASRFLGTDTGELFF.

The chain links TRBV21-1 to TRBJ1-6; TRBD1 is the table's D call, not checked against the DNA. TRBV21-1 is shown as a pseudogene. The CDR3 has 15 residues. The CDR3 DNA reads as TGTGCCAGCAGCAAAGGGGCAGGGACTAAATCACCCCTCCACTTT. It yields the protein CASSKGAGTKSPLHF.

By sample share, this clonotype is large. The chain uses TRBV4-1 and TRBJ2-5; D remains ambiguous. CDR1 and CDR2 (germline): MGHRA, YSYEKL. The CDR3 is made up of 15 amino acids. Trimming removed 4 bases at V and 0 bases at J, with 12 bases between. The CDR3 DNA is TGCGCCAGCAGCCGGGCTATAGGGTACCAAGAGACCCAGTACTTC. Its protein product is CASSRAIGYQETQYF.

This chain connects TRBV6-1 to TRBJ1-1; 8 bases align to TRBD1. The CDR3 loop spans 16 amino acids. Trimming at V came to 7 bases and at J to 0 bases, leaving 10 bases not matched to a gene. The germline V gene encodes CDR1 MNHNS and CDR2 SASEGT. The CDR3 here is CASKGWTGTLNTEAFF. The CDR3 nucleotides are TGTGCCAGCAAGGGATGGACAGGGACTTTGAACACTGAAGCTTTCTTT.

Notes on this clonotype: Being one base from a much bigger clone, this may be a read error. The gene calls are TRBV10-1 and TRBJ1-1; D unresolved. V lost 6 bases, J lost 6 bases, and 11 bases lay in between. This CDR3 is 12 amino acids long. The germline V gene has CDR1 WNHNN and CDR2 SYGVQD (reference sequence). CDR3 nucleotide sequence: TGCGCCAGCAGGGGCAACGCCGCTGAAGCTTTCTTT. This codes for CASRGNAAEAFF.

This clonotype was seen a handful of times. The V and J genes are TRBV4-1 and TRBJ2-3, with 12 bases matching TRBD2. The J segment lost 5 bases and the V segment lost 4 bases, leaving 4 bases of the junction unmatched. The germline gives CDR1 MGHRA, CDR2 YSYEKL. The length of the CDR3 is 15 residues. DNA of the CDR3: TGCGCCAGCAGCCGCCCACTAGCGGGAGGAGATACGCAGTATTTT. This gives the protein CASSRPLAGGDTQYF.

The chain joins TRBV7-2 to TRBJ1-1; 9 nucleotides agree with TRBD1. V was clipped by 1 base and J by 0 bases; unmatched bases: 6. CDR1 is SGHTA and CDR2 is FQGNSA in the germline V gene. The CDR3 extends over 17 amino acids. In DNA form, the CDR3 reads TGTGCCAGCAGCTTAGTAGGGGACAGGGCCCTGAACACTGAAGCTTTCTTT. Translating it yields CASSLVGDRALNTEAFF. Full variable domain (rest looked up from reference TRBV7-2 and TRBJ1-1): GAGVSQSPSNKVTEKGKDVELRCDPISGHTALYWYRQSLGQGLEFLIYFQGNSAPDKSGLPSDRFSAERTGGSVSTLTIQRTQQEDSAVYLCASSLVGDRALNTEAFFGQGTRLTVV.

This clonotype was detected many times. The chain has TRBV6-6 and TRBJ2-5; tentative D call: TRBD2 (6 bases). Germline CDR1 is MNHNY and CDR2 is SVGAGI (reference sequence). The CDR3 extends over 12 amino acids. The CDR3 region is CAAGRHGETQYF. CDR3 nucleotides: TGTGCAGCCGGGAGACATGGGGAGACCCAGTACTTC.

This clonotype ranks as medium-sized. This CDR3 is CASSSGYLGTEAFF. CDR3 DNA: TGTGCCAGCAGTTCCGGGTACCTAGGCACTGAAGCTTTCTTT. The V and J genes are TRBV12-3 or TRBV12-4 and TRBJ1-1, with D hard to call. CDR3 length: 14 residues. V lost 4 bases to trimming and J lost 4 bases, with 13 bases between them.

The chain uses TRBV7-2 and TRBJ2-1; no definite D call. Trimming took off 5 bases at V and 5 bases at J, with 7 bases between the two ends. Germline values: CDR1 SGHTA, CDR2 FQGNSA. The CDR3 runs to 12 residues. CDR3 in amino acids: CASSTWDNEQFF. CDR3 nucleotide sequence: TGTGCCAGCAGCACCTGGGACAATGAGCAGTTCTTC.

The gene calls are TRBV11-2 and TRBJ1-1; a weak D match, TRBD1 (5 bases). CDR1 and CDR2 (germline): SGHAT, FQNNGV. This CDR3 region has 16 residues. V lost 1 base, J lost 1 base, and 13 bases lay in between. CDR3: CASSLVLGVRNTEAFF. The CDR3 DNA reads TGTGCCAGCAGCTTAGTTTTGGGGGTGAGGAACACTGAAGCTTTCTTT.

There are many counts of this clonotype. The chain recombines TRBV4-1 with TRBJ2-7; D is ambiguous. The CDR3 contains 13 residues. CDR1 is MGHRA, CDR2 YSYEKL, per germline. V shed 4 bases and J shed 6 bases, with 13 bases lying between them. The CDR3 loop reads CASSPIRNREQYF. Here the CDR3 DNA reads TGCGCCAGCAGCCCAATTAGGAATCGCGAGCAGTACTTC.

The genes are TRBV7-3 and TRBJ1-2, with TRBD1 matching over 7 bases. Germline assignment: CDR1 SGHTA and CDR2 FQGTGA. The CDR3 is 14 amino acids. The ends lost 5 bases at V and 2 bases at J; junction bases unmatched: 5. CDR3 nucleotides: TGTGCCAGCAGCGGAAGGGACAGCAACTATGGCTACACCTTC. Translation gives CASSGRDSNYGYTF. Supplemented by reference TRBV7-3 and TRBJ1-2, the full variable domain reads GAGVSQTPSNKVTEKGKYVELRCDPISGHTALYWYRQSLGQGPEFLIYFQGTGAADDSGLPNDRFFAVRPEGSVSTLKIQRTERGDSAVYLCASSGRDSNYGYTFGSGTRLTVV.

Within the sample, this clonotype is medium-sized (0.01 to 0.1%). This sequence joins TRBV28 and TRBJ2-2; D could derive from TRBD1 or TRBD2 (5 bases each). This CDR3 spans 15 amino acids. Trimming removed 5 bases from V and 5 bases from J, with 15 bases in between. The V gene's germline CDR1 is MDHEN and CDR2 SYDVKM. The CDR3 DNA reads as TGTGCCAGCAGTCCGTGGGGCAGGGAGACCGGGGAGCTGTTTTTT. Protein: CASSPWGRETGELFF.

Of note for this clonotype: The CDR3 does not close with the conserved phenylalanine or tryptophan, likely indicating a read error. The limits of the CDR3 on the DNA are not certain, so only TCRdb's listed CDR3 is given. The chain is built from TRBV7-6 and TRBJ1-3. The CDR3 contains 14 residues when both ends are counted. From germline, CDR1 is SGHVS and CDR2 FNYEAQ. The CDR3 region is CASKGSSSGNTMYL.

This rearrangement joins TRBV7-6 to TRBJ2-1; possibly TRBD2 for D (6 bases). Per germline, CDR1 SGHVS and CDR2 FNYEAQ. The CDR3 is made up of 15 amino acids. V lost 3 bases to trimming and J lost 5 bases, with 14 bases between them. CDR3 amino acids: CASSFELGGDNEQFF. Written as DNA, the CDR3 is TGTGCCAGCAGCTTTGAACTCGGGGGAGACAATGAGCAGTTCTTC. Drawing the rest from reference TRBV7-6 and TRBJ2-1, the complete variable domain is GAGVSQSPRYKVTKRGQDVALRCDPISGHVSLYWYRQALGQGPEFLTYFNYEAQQDKSGLPNDRFSAERPEGSISTLTIQRTEQRDSAMYRCASSFELGGDNEQFFGPGTRLTVL.

This clonotype was detected ten times or more. This sequence joins TRBV4-1 and TRBJ2-7, with D unresolved. This CDR3 is 13 amino acids long. Germline V gene sequence: CDR1 MGHRA, CDR2 YSYEKL. The germline V and J ends were trimmed by 2 bases and 7 bases, with 12 bases remaining between them. CDR3 region: CASSQLNLGEQYF. The CDR3 DNA reads as TGCGCCAGCAGCCAACTTAATCTGGGAGAGCAGTACTTC.

This sequence joins TRBV6-2 or TRBV6-3 and TRBJ2-1; 8 bases align to TRBD2. Trimming at V came to 4 bases and at J to 10 bases, leaving 12 bases not matched to a gene. CDR1 is MNHEY and CDR2 is SVGEGT in the germline V gene. The length of the CDR3 is 15 residues. The CDR3 protein is CASSSGLATTYEQFF. CDR3 bases: TGTGCCAGCAGTTCAGGACTAGCAACTACCTACGAGCAGTTCTTC.